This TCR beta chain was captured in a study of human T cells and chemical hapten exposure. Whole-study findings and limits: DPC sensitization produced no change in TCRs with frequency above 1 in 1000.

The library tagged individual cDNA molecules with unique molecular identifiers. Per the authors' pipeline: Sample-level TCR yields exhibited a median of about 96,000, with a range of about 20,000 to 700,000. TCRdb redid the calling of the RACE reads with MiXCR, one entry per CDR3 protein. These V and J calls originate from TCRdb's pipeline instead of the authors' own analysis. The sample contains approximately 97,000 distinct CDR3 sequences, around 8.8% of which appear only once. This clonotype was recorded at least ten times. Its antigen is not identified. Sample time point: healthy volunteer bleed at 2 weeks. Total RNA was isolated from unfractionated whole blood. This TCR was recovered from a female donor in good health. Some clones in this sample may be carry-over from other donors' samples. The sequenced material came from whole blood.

The DNA for the CDR3 is TGTGCCAGCAGTACATATAGCGGGAGTGAAGAGACCCAGTACTTC. It translates to CASSTYSGSEETQYF. This chain joins TRBV28 and TRBJ2-5; 9 bases match TRBD2. The CDR3 contains 15 residues. Per the germline V gene, CDR1 is MDHEN and CDR2 is SYDVKM. The ends lost 5 bases at V and 3 bases at J; junction bases unmatched: 7.